The T cell receptor beta chain described here comes from a study of T cells after yellow fever vaccination. For the study at large: Fractions low in cell number were prepared with SMART-Seq v4 Ultra Low Input.

As to this clonotype: Its antigen remains unknown.

V gave up 2 bases and J gave up 9 bases; unmatched junction bases: 3. This CDR3 is built from 13 residues. Whole-study results and caveats: There was a possibility that FACS-sorted repertoires contained abundant clonotypes contaminating from the bulk population. A minor fraction of clonotypes spanned both CD4 and CD8 compartments.

By 5'RACE template switching, TCR cDNA was produced, with a universal primer site and UMIs added in the process. TCRdb processed the 5' RACE reads anew with MiXCR; each CDR3 protein has one entry. The sample consists of hundreds of thousands of distinct CDR3 sequences, just over 20% of them appearing once. The origin of this receptor is a man aged 18-30 years who received the YFV17D yellow fever vaccine. The rearrangement uses TRBV12-3 or TRBV12-4 and TRBJ1-5; 8 bases agree with TRBD1. This specimen was PBMCs, taken 21 days after the first yellow fever vaccination. CDR3 DNA sequence: TGTGCCAGCAGTTTACAGGGGGCCTGGCCCCAGCATTTT. Encoded protein: CASSLQGAWPQHF.